These 27 T cell receptor beta chains came from one sample sequenced in a study of CD8 T cells in Susac syndrome. An amount of RNA that ranged from roughly 0.5 to 1 ug was reverse transcribed with random hexamers. TCRdb redid the calling of the immunoSEQ multiplex PCR reads with MiXCR, one entry per CDR3 protein. The sample yields some 48,000 distinct CDR3 sequences, about 91% seen once. Sample: CD8+ T cells from PBMCs. All receptors come from a human donor in good health.

The chain joins TRBV25-1 to TRBJ1-5; 9 nucleotides match TRBD1. V dropped 8 bases and J dropped 1; count of bases not matched to a gene: 6. CDR3 size: 15 residues. CDR1 is MGHDK and CDR2 is SYGVNS in the germline V gene. The DNA for the CDR3 is TGTGCCAGCGGCGACAGGGGGGAGAGCAATCAGCCCCAGCATTTT. Translating gives CASGDRGESNQPQHF. The full variable domain, in which reference TRBV25-1 and TRBJ1-5 provide the parts outside the CDR3, is EADIYQTPRYLVIGTGKKITLECSQTMGHDKMYWYQQDPGMELHLIHYSYGVNSTEKGDLSSESTVSRIRTEHFPLTLESARPSHTSQYLCASGDRGESNQPQHFGDGTRLSIL.

V gene TRBV7-2 combines with J gene TRBJ2-1, with D maybe TRBD1 (6 bases). V lost 3 bases to trimming and J lost 0 bases, with 15 bases between them. This CDR3 region has 17 residues. The V gene's germline CDR1 is SGHTA and CDR2 FQGNSA. The CDR3 region has the DNA TGTGCCAGCAGCTTCCCCCAGGGGCCTAACTCCTACAATGAGCAGTTCTTC. Translating it yields CASSFPQGPNSYNEQFF.

The gene calls are TRBV7-6 and TRBJ1-5, with D possibly TRBD1 on 5 matching bases. V lost 2 bases, J lost 7 bases, and 12 bases lay in between. CDR1 is SGHVS, CDR2 FNYEAQ, per germline. The CDR3 spans 14 residues. CDR3 nucleotides: TGTGCCAGCAGCTTAAGTCAGGGTGTCCAGCCCCAGCATTTT. The encoded protein is CASSLSQGVQPQHF.

The chain recombines TRBV7-2 with TRBJ1-3; D unclear. This CDR3 contains 14 residues. Trimming took off 4 bases at V and 0 bases at J, with 7 bases between the two ends. Germline CDR1 reads SGHTA; CDR2 reads FQGNSA. This CDR3 is CASSSGISGNTIYF. Written as DNA, the CDR3 is TGTGCCAGCAGCTCCGGGATCTCTGGAAACACCATATATTTT.

The V call is TRBV19, the J call TRBJ2-3; perhaps TRBD1 as D (6 bases). The CDR3 runs 16 residues. The V end was cut by 4 bases, the J end by 2 bases, with 16 bases between. Germline V lookup: CDR1 LNHDA, CDR2 SQIVND (reference sequence). The CDR3 DNA reads TGTGCCAGTAGTACCCTGGACAGCCGTTACACAGATACGCAGTATTTT. It encodes CASSTLDSRYTDTQYF.

The J gene is TRBJ2-7, the V gene TRBV7-9; TRBD1 aligns across 7 bases. The CDR3 consists of 13 residues. Looked up from germline, CDR1 is SEHNR and CDR2 is FQNEAQ (reference sequence). J was trimmed by 3 bases and V by 5 bases; bases with no gene match: 4. This chain's CDR3 is CASSQTGNYEQYF. CDR3 bases: TGTGCCAGCAGCCAGACAGGGAACTACGAGCAGTACTTC.

In DNA form, the CDR3 reads TGTGCCAGCACCGAGATCGAGGCGGCCTCTGAAGCTTTCTTT. Translating gives CASTEIEAASEAFF. The chain employs TRBV7-9 and TRBJ1-1; D gene uncertain. The V end lost 7 bases, the J end lost 6 bases, and 18 bases lay between the germline ends. Germline V gene sequence: CDR1 SEHNR, CDR2 FQNEAQ (reference sequence). This CDR3 is built from 14 residues. Together with reference TRBV7-9 and TRBJ1-1, the CDR3 gives the full variable domain: DTGVSQNPRHKITKRGQNVTFRCDPISEHNRLYWYRQTLGQGPEFLTYFQNEAQLEKSRLLSDRFSAERPKGSFSTLEIQRTEQGDSAMYLCASTEIEAASEAFFGQGTRLTVV.

The V call is TRBV4-1, the J call TRBJ2-7; D is possibly TRBD1 (5 bases). From germline, CDR1 is MGHRA and CDR2 YSYEKL. Trimming shortened V by 3 bases and J by 2 bases, and 17 bases separated the two germline ends. This CDR3 region has 16 residues. The CDR3 nucleotides read TGCGCCAGCAGCCAGGTACTCCAGGGATTAGCCTACGAGCAGTACTTC. The encoded protein is CASSQVLQGLAYEQYF.

The chain employs TRBV5-1 and TRBJ2-2; D gene unclear. Germline CDR1 is SGHRS and CDR2 is YFSETQ. This CDR3 has 12 amino acids. The V end was cut by 7 bases, the J end by 5 bases, with 9 bases between. As DNA, the CDR3 is TGCGCCAGCCGAAGTCCGACCGGGGAGCTGTTTTTT. Its translation: CASRSPTGELFF.

A remark on this clonotype: Sequence at one end of the junction differs from germline and may be a read error. This chain links TRBV7-7 with TRBJ2-7, with D possibly TRBD2 on 7 matching bases. The CDR3 is made up of 15 amino acids. Germline V CDR1 and CDR2: SSHAT, FNYEAQ (reference sequence). CDR3 in DNA: TGTGCCAGCACCTTAAGGGGGAGGGCCTCCTACGAGCAGTACTTC. Protein sequence: CASTLRGRASYEQYF.

The CDR3 nucleotides are TGTGCCTGGAGTAACGGGGGTAAGTCTGAAGCTTTCTTT. Its translation: CAWSNGGKSEAFF. This chain connects TRBV30 to TRBJ1-1; D perhaps matches TRBD1 (5 bases). V shed 2 bases and J shed 6 bases, with 13 bases lying between them. Germline V lookup: CDR1 GTSNPN, CDR2 SVGIG (reference sequence). CDR3 length: 13 residues.

The gene calls are TRBV5-1 and TRBJ2-1; 11 bases line up with TRBD2. Germline lookup yields CDR1 SGHRS and CDR2 YFSETQ. The CDR3 totals 16 residues. The trim removed 3 bases at V and 6 bases at J, leaving 8 bases unmatched. The CDR3 sequence is CASSWGLAARANEQFF. CDR3 DNA sequence: TGCGCCAGCAGCTGGGGACTAGCGGCCCGGGCCAATGAGCAGTTCTTC.

The chain employs TRBV29-1 and TRBJ2-2; D is uncertain. Trimming took 2 bases from V and 2 from J, leaving 6 bases between them. In germline, CDR1 is SQVTM, CDR2 ANQGSEA. CDR3 length: 13 residues. The CDR3 DNA reads as TGCAGCGTTGAAAGGTTAAACACCGGGGAGCTGTTTTTT. It is translated as CSVERLNTGELFF.

V is TRBV7-9 and J is TRBJ2-1; D gene ambiguous. Trimming cost V 1 base and J 7 bases, with 8 bases left between them. There are 13 residues in the CDR3. Per the germline V gene, CDR1 is SEHNR and CDR2 is FQNEAQ (reference sequence). CDR3 amino acids: CASSLGLGNEQFF. The CDR3 DNA reads as TGTGCCAGCAGCTTAGGGCTTGGGAATGAGCAGTTCTTC.

This clonotype was seen a handful of times. This sequence joins TRBV19 and TRBJ2-3; the D gene is possibly TRBD2 (5 bases). The V gene's germline CDR1 is LNHDA and CDR2 SQIVND (reference sequence). CDR3 size: 15 residues. Trimming shortened V by 5 bases and J by 5 bases, and 17 bases separated the two germline ends. The CDR3 bases are TGTGCCAGTAGTCTTACTATTGGGAGCGGAGATACGCAGTATTTT. It codes for CASSLTIGSGDTQYF. Full variable domain (rest looked up from reference TRBV19 and TRBJ2-3): DGGITQSPKYLFRKEGQNVTLSCEQNLNHDAMYWYRQDPGQGLRLIYYSQIVNDFQKGDIAEGYSVSREKKESFPLTVTSAQKNPTAFYLCASSLTIGSGDTQYFGPGTRLTVL.

The V gene is TRBV6-1, the J gene TRBJ1-2, with 7 bases matching TRBD1. This CDR3 is built from 15 residues. Looked up from germline, CDR1 is MNHNS and CDR2 is SASEGT. The trim removed 1 base at V and 4 bases at J, leaving 6 bases unmatched. In DNA, the CDR3 is TGTGCCAGCAGTGAAGGACAGGGATTGAGCTATGGCTACACCTTC. Its translation is CASSEGQGLSYGYTF.

The chain employs TRBV27 and TRBJ1-2, with D possibly matching TRBD1 (6 bases). V was cut by 1 base and J by 4 bases, with 10 bases left in between. The CDR3 covers 14 residues. Looked up from germline, CDR1 is MNHEY and CDR2 is SMNVEV (reference sequence). CDR3 coding DNA: TGTGCCAGCAGTTTATTGGGACAAATCTATGGCTACACCTTC. This translates into CASSLLGQIYGYTF.

The rearrangement uses TRBV2 and TRBJ2-2; D possibly corresponds to TRBD1 (5 bases). The germline CDR1 and CDR2 sequences are SNHLY and FYNNEI. V dropped 7 bases and J dropped 5 bases, with 5 bases sitting between them. There are 11 residues in the CDR3. The chain's CDR3 is CASTGTGELFF. DNA of the CDR3: TGTGCCAGCACAGGGACCGGGGAGCTGTTTTTT. Full variable domain (missing parts from reference TRBV2 and TRBJ2-2): EPEVTQTPSHQVTQMGQEVILRCVPISNHLYFYWYRQILGQKVEFLVSFYNNEISEKSEIFDDQFSVERPDGSNFTLKIRSTKLEDSAMYFCASTGTGELFFGEGSRLTVL.

This chain joins TRBV7-9 and TRBJ2-7; D uncertain. Trimming cost V 1 base and J 3 bases, with 7 bases left between them. Germline V gene sequence: CDR1 SEHNR, CDR2 FQNEAQ (reference sequence). This CDR3 comprises 13 residues. The CDR3 sequence is CASSLGGDYEQYF. As DNA, the CDR3 is TGTGCCAGCAGCTTAGGGGGTGACTACGAGCAGTACTTC.

The rearrangement links TRBV7-2 to TRBJ1-5; D call uncertain. Germline V gives CDR1 SGHTA, CDR2 FQGNSA. The V end was cut by 2 bases, the J end by 3 bases, with 14 bases between. The CDR3 covers 16 residues. In DNA, the CDR3 is TGTGCCAGCAGCTTAACCGGGGTCGGTGTCAATCAGCCCCAGCATTTT. It codes for CASSLTGVGVNQPQHF.

This chain connects TRBV23-1 to TRBJ2-7; D is possibly TRBD1 or TRBD2 (5 bases each). TRBV23-1 has ORF status, its function being uncertain. V lost 6 bases to trimming and J lost 6 bases, with 18 bases between them. The CDR3 is 14 residues long. CDR3 protein: CASSLLGARCEQYF. DNA for the CDR3: TGCGCCAGCAGCCTTCTCGGGGCGCGGTGCGAGCAGTACTTC.

The rearrangement uses TRBV19 and TRBJ1-5, with D possibly TRBD1 on 6 matching bases. The germline V gene encodes CDR1 LNHDA and CDR2 SQIVND (reference sequence). Trimming removed 5 bases at V and 2 bases at J, with 16 bases between. This CDR3 contains 16 residues. The CDR3: CASSARTEQRNQPQHF. The CDR3 nucleotides read TGTGCCAGTAGTGCCCGGACAGAGCAGCGCAATCAGCCCCAGCATTTT.

The chain couples TRBV4-3 to TRBJ2-1; D might be TRBD1 (6 bases). Per germline, CDR1 LGHNA and CDR2 YSLEER. The V end lost 0 bases, the J end lost 1 base, and 13 bases lay between the germline ends. The CDR3 totals 17 residues. Here the CDR3 DNA reads TGCGCCAGCAGCCAAGATCTGACAGGCGCTTCCTACAATGAGCAGTTCTTC. It encodes CASSQDLTGASYNEQFF.

The rearrangement uses TRBV29-1 and TRBJ2-3, with D possibly being TRBD1 or TRBD2 (5 bases each). Germline CDR1 is SQVTM and CDR2 is ANQGSEA. V dropped 6 bases and J dropped 14 bases, with 48 bases sitting between them. The length of the CDR3 is 21 residues. In DNA form, the CDR3 reads TGCAGCGTAACCGCACCGGGGCGAAGAAGGTCTCGGGGAGTTACTCCCCTTACGAGGTATTTT. It yields the protein CSVTAPGRRRSRGVTPLTRYF.

The chain employs TRBV20-1 and TRBJ2-1; either TRBD1 or TRBD2 may supply D (7 bases each). The CDR3 sequence is 16 residues long. Trimming pared 0 bases from V and 7 bases from J, leaving 19 bases between. The V gene's germline CDR1 is DFQATT and CDR2 SNEGSKA (reference sequence). As DNA, the CDR3 is TGCAGTGCTAGAGATAGGGGGCGGGGGCGCGGGAATGAGCAGTTCTTC. Encoded protein: CSARDRGRGRGNEQFF.

The V and J genes are TRBV29-1 and TRBJ2-1, with D tentatively TRBD1 (5 bases). Trimming took off 7 bases at V and 1 base at J, with 14 bases between the two ends. Germline values: CDR1 SQVTM, CDR2 ANQGSEA. This CDR3 region has 14 residues. As DNA, the CDR3 is TGCAGCGGGAATCGGCAGGGATCCTACAATGAGCAGTTCTTC. Its protein product is CSGNRQGSYNEQFF.

The rearrangement uses TRBV12-3 or TRBV12-4 and TRBJ2-7, with D perhaps matching TRBD1 (5 bases). Deletions cut 1 base from V and 4 bases from J, with 11 bases between. The CDR3 extends over 14 amino acids. The CDR3 bases are TGTGCCAGCAGTTTAGTAGGGGCTGAGTACGAGCAGTACTTC. Amino acid sequence: CASSLVGAEYEQYF.